These T cell receptor beta chains were read from a single sample in a study. TCRdb itself ran the 5' RACE reads through MiXCR, one entry per CDR3 protein. In the table there are approximately 41,000 distinct CDR3 sequences, just under 30% of which are singletons. The sequenced sample consisted of memory CD4+ T cells sorted from a lymph node. The receptors originated from a female donor with breast cancer. Both conserved end residues are part of each CDR3. Fields, in order: D gene, J gene, V gene, CDR3 protein. D genes are given only for firm matches.

- TRBJ2-3 TRBV20-1 CSARDPSADTQYF
TRBD2 TRBJ2-1 TRBV5-4 CASRSGGSYNEQFF
TRBD2 TRBJ2-3 TRBV7-3 CASSLSGGSTDTQYF
- TRBJ2-1 TRBV7-8 CASSPPLRQVLYNEQFF
- TRBJ2-5 TRBV4-3 CASSQDLQDQETQYF
TRBD1 TRBJ1-2 TRBV7-9 CASSQGDSYGYTF
- TRBJ2-5 TRBV5-6 CASSPRQEISETQYF
- TRBJ1-5 TRBV20-1 CSAGGGSLRNQPQHF
- TRBJ1-5 TRBV24-1 CATSLGDNQPQHF
TRBD1 TRBJ1-2 TRBV4-3 CASSQDSGQGTGYTF
- TRBJ2-5 TRBV2 CASSEEAYQETQYF
TRBD1 TRBJ1-2 TRBV7-2 CASSLNRGEGYTF
- TRBJ2-7 TRBV7-6 CASSLELVSYEQYF
- TRBJ1-5 TRBV7-9 CASSAEGGGRPQHF
- TRBJ1-2 TRBV4-1 CASSLSTVDYGYTF
- TRBJ1-2 TRBV6-4 CASRRGYGYGYTF
- TRBJ2-7 TRBV28 CASSLGRVTYEQYF
TRBD1 TRBJ2-2 TRBV20-1 CSGEDRGSGTGELFF
TRBD2 TRBJ2-2 TRBV28 CASRVPLAGVGGELFF
TRBD2 TRBJ2-1 TRBV12-3/TRBV12-4 CASSLLAGGPGEQFF
TRBD2 TRBJ2-1 TRBV12-3/TRBV12-4 CATKRTSVNEQFF
- TRBJ2-1 TRBV29-1 CSAGGMGTAWGGEQFF
- TRBJ1-5 TRBV7-9 CASSLSGNQPQHF
TRBD1 TRBJ2-1 TRBV24-1 CATSEYGTVNEQFF
- TRBJ2-2 TRBV6-5 CASSYSGNENTGELFF
- TRBJ2-7 TRBV7-2 CASSLSTNFEQYF
TRBD2 TRBJ2-1 TRBV5-1 CASSDGTNNEQFF
- TRBJ2-7 TRBV20-1 CSASRQLSSYEQYF
- TRBJ2-3 TRBV20-1 CSAREIETDTQYF
TRBD2 TRBJ2-1 TRBV29-1 CSGGTSANNEQFF
- TRBJ2-7 TRBV10-2 CASSEGTAREQYF
- TRBJ2-1 TRBV15 CATSREAGGNYEQFF
- TRBJ2-5 TRBV6-1 CASSEDWSAEPLDETQYF
- TRBJ1-2 TRBV5-1 CASSLVGLGSLGYTF
TRBD2 TRBJ2-3 TRBV4-2 CASSQVGASGSSDTQYF
- TRBJ1-4 TRBV20-1 CSARGVEKLFF
TRBD1 TRBJ2-4 TRBV5-4 CASSSDRGSNIQYF
TRBD1 TRBJ2-1 TRBV4-1 CASSQRGQGSYNEQFF
TRBD1 TRBJ2-2 TRBV6-6 CASRHKTGDTGELFF
- TRBJ2-3 TRBV5-1 CASSLWGMSTDTQYF
TRBD1 TRBJ1-2 TRBV5-1 CASSLPQQGAISGYTF
TRBD2 TRBJ2-5 TRBV6-6 CASSYPQPGTSGRETQETQYF
TRBD1 TRBJ2-1 TRBV5-1 CTSFRGQGINEQFF
- TRBJ2-1 TRBV6-2/TRBV6-3 CASSSLDSNEQFF
- TRBJ2-6 TRBV5-1 CASSLPASGANVLTF
TRBD1 TRBJ2-7 TRBV6-1 CASSRQGAFAYEQYF
TRBD1 TRBJ2-7 TRBV27 CASRPTGGRDEQYF
- TRBJ2-7 TRBV9 CASSVEQQGYEQYF
TRBD2 TRBJ2-2 TRBV29-1 CSVEADSTSGRAGELFF
- TRBJ2-1 TRBV7-9 CASSQWVNEQFF
TRBD1 TRBJ1-5 TRBV12-3/TRBV12-4 CASSFGGTGVPEPQHF
- TRBJ2-1 TRBV12-3/TRBV12-4 CASSPENTKGEQFF
- TRBJ2-1 TRBV9 CASTKGGDSYNEQFF